These 16 T cell receptor beta chains were all obtained from the same sample, sequenced in a study of blood T cell repertoires in COVID-19. Using immunoSEQ multiplex PCR, the repertoire was profiled, and TCRdb retains in-frame clones only, with some absent. The repertoire holds more than 300,000 clones, with roughly nine tenths as singletons. The specimen sequenced was PBMCs or T cells enriched from blood (not recorded which). Every receptor here comes from a woman between 25 and 40 years old who had recovered from COVID-19.

The gene calls are TRBV27 and TRBJ2-3, with 11 bases identical to TRBD2. CDR3 length equals 15 residues. Germline lookup yields CDR1 MNHEY and CDR2 SMNVEV (reference sequence). J was trimmed by 3 bases and V by 5 bases; bases with no gene match: 4. This chain's CDR3 is CASSRRLAGTDTQYF. The CDR3 nucleotides are TGTGCCAGCAGTAGGAGACTAGCGGGGACAGATACGCAGTATTTT.

The CDR3 reads CASSFSASGANVLTF. In nucleotides, the CDR3 is TGTGCCAGCAGCTTCAGTGCCTCTGGGGCCAACGTCCTGACTTTC. The chain couples TRBV11-2 to TRBJ2-6; D unclear. V dropped 3 bases and J dropped 0 bases, with 6 bases sitting between them. The CDR3 covers 15 residues. The germline gives CDR1 SGHAT, CDR2 FQNNGV.

CDR3 sequence (DNA): TGTGCCAGCAACAGTGACACAGGGTGGAACACTGAAGCTTTCTTT. Protein product: CASNSDTGWNTEAFF. The rearrangement joins TRBV5-4 to TRBJ1-1, with D tentatively TRBD1 (6 bases). Trimming removed 6 bases from V and 1 base from J, with 16 bases in between. The CDR3 totals 15 residues. Germline V gene data show CDR1 as SGHNT and CDR2 as YYREEE (reference sequence).

This chain joins TRBV28 and TRBJ2-3; 9 bases are a match to TRBD2. CDR1 is MDHEN, CDR2 SYDVKM, per germline. Trimming at V came to 5 bases and at J to 5 bases, leaving 2 bases not matched to a gene. The CDR3 has 13 amino acids. CDR3 protein: CASSAGGGDTQYF. DNA for the CDR3: TGTGCCAGCAGTGCGGGGGGGGGAGATACGCAGTATTTT.

This sequence joins TRBV7-9 and TRBJ2-3; possibly TRBD2 for D (5 bases). This CDR3 comprises 16 residues. Germline V gives CDR1 SEHNR, CDR2 FQNEAQ (reference sequence). Trimming took off 4 bases at V and 2 bases at J, with 16 bases between the two ends. CDR3 coding DNA: TGTGCCAGCAGCTCCCCGTCCCGGGGTAACACAGATACGCAGTATTTT. It yields the protein CASSSPSRGNTDTQYF.

This sequence joins TRBV7-8 and TRBJ1-1; TRBD1 matches at 10 bases. Losses at the gene ends were 1 base for V and 4 bases for J; bases not matched to a gene: 6. The V gene's germline CDR1 is SGHVS and CDR2 FQNEAQ. This CDR3 has 16 residues. The CDR3 sequence is CASSLEPGQGFTEAFF. Written as DNA, the CDR3 is TGTGCCAGCAGCTTAGAACCGGGACAGGGGTTCACTGAAGCTTTCTTT.

The CDR3 here is CATGQGSKPEAFF. In DNA form, the CDR3 reads TGTGCCACCGGACAGGGGTCGAAGCCTGAAGCTTTCTTT. V gene TRBV7-9 combines with J gene TRBJ1-1; 9 nucleotides line up with TRBD1. In germline, CDR1 is SEHNR, CDR2 FQNEAQ (reference sequence). The CDR3 sequence is 13 residues long. The junction had 9 bases not matched to a gene; V was cut back by 10 bases and J by 6 bases. Full variable domain (missing parts from reference TRBV7-9 and TRBJ1-1): DTGVSQNPRHKITKRGQNVTFRCDPISEHNRLYWYRQTLGQGPEFLTYFQNEAQLEKSRLLSDRFSAERPKGSFSTLEIQRTEQGDSAMYLCATGQGSKPEAFFGQGTRLTVV.

The chain combines TRBV19 with TRBJ1-2; 8 bases fit TRBD1. CDR3 length equals 13 residues. Trimming removed 7 bases from V and 4 bases from J; junction bases left unmatched: 5. Germline V gene data show CDR1 as LNHDA and CDR2 as SQIVND (reference sequence). The CDR3 protein is CASTGQGGYGYTF. The CDR3 DNA reads as TGTGCCAGTACAGGACAGGGCGGCTATGGCTACACCTTC. The full variable domain, rest sourced from reference TRBV19 and TRBJ1-2, is DGGITQSPKYLFRKEGQNVTLSCEQNLNHDAMYWYRQDPGQGLRLIYYSQIVNDFQKGDIAEGYSVSREKKESFPLTVTSAQKNPTAFYLCASTGQGGYGYTFGSGTRLTVV.

The rearrangement joins TRBV4-3 to TRBJ1-5; D is undetermined. Trimming left V 0 bases short and J 3 bases short, with 6 bases between. This CDR3 has 14 residues. Germline values: CDR1 LGHNA, CDR2 YSLEER. CDR3 DNA: TGCGCCAGCAGCCAAGACAGACTCAATCAGCCCCAGCATTTT. Translating it yields CASSQDRLNQPQHF.

The chain uses TRBV27 and TRBJ1-2, with 7 bases fitting TRBD1. CDR3 length equals 16 residues. Germline V lookup: CDR1 MNHEY, CDR2 SMNVEV (reference sequence). Trimming at V came to 0 bases and at J to 8 bases, leaving 12 bases not matched to a gene. The CDR3 spells CASSLSRAGGLRGYTF. The CDR3 DNA reads as TGTGCCAGCAGTTTATCAAGAGCAGGGGGGCTGCGAGGCTACACCTTC.

The chain uses TRBV5-1 and TRBJ2-1; 13 bases map to TRBD2. The CDR3 runs 19 residues. V was pared by 1 base and J by 5 bases, with 12 bases of the junction left unmatched. The germline V gene has CDR1 SGHRS and CDR2 YFSETQ. The chain's CDR3 is CASSLPTSGGVIGHNEQFF. The DNA of the CDR3 is TGCGCCAGCAGCTTGCCAACTAGCGGGGGGGTTATAGGGCACAATGAGCAGTTCTTC.

Only one count was recorded for this clone. This sequence joins TRBV6-5 and TRBJ1-1; D remains unclear. The CDR3 loop spans 13 amino acids. V dropped 7 bases and J dropped 5 bases, with 14 bases sitting between them. Germline CDR1 and CDR2: MNHEY and SVGAGI. The chain's CDR3 is CASTPTAATEAFF. Here the CDR3 DNA reads TGTGCCAGCACCCCAACGGCGGCGACTGAAGCTTTCTTT.

The count of this clone is one. The chain has TRBV20-1 and TRBJ2-3; 7 bases match TRBD2. CDR1 is DFQATT and CDR2 is SNEGSKA in the germline V gene (reference sequence). Trimming removed 3 bases from V and 4 bases from J; junction bases left unmatched: 25. This CDR3 comprises 20 residues. The CDR3 nucleotides read TGCAGTGCTAGTCTAGGACACCGGAAACTCATTGGGGGGGTAGCAGATACGCAGTATTTT. This translates into CSASLGHRKLIGGVADTQYF.

The rearrangement links TRBV4-1 to TRBJ1-1; D unclear. V shed 0 bases and J shed 0 bases, with 14 bases lying between them. CDR3 length equals 17 residues. The germline gives CDR1 MGHRA, CDR2 YSYEKL. CDR3 in amino acids: CASSQDNGRNLNTEAFF. CDR3 bases: TGCGCCAGCAGCCAAGATAATGGCCGAAACCTGAACACTGAAGCTTTCTTT.

The V call is TRBV7-9, the J call TRBJ2-3, with TRBD2 matching over 8 bases. Unmatched junction bases numbered 7, after V lost 5 bases and J lost 0 bases. This CDR3 spans 16 amino acids. Germline V CDR1 and CDR2: SEHNR, FQNEAQ (reference sequence). This CDR3 is CASSPPQRGSTDTQYF. The CDR3 DNA sequence: TGTGCCAGCAGCCCGCCGCAGCGGGGGAGCACAGATACGCAGTATTTT.

The chain employs TRBV18 and TRBJ1-1, with 11 bases identical to TRBD1. Germline values: CDR1 KGHSH, CDR2 LQKENI. The CDR3 has 17 residues. V shed 2 bases, J shed 4 bases, and the junction held 9 bases outside the gene matches. CDR3 DNA sequence: TGTGCCAGCTCACCAAGGACAGGGGGCCGCGGGAGCACTGAAGCTTTCTTT. It encodes CASSPRTGGRGSTEAFF.